This record covers a single T cell receptor (beta chain). Its specific antigen is unknown. Each CD8+ T cell subset was flow-sorted in triplicate, with some 300,000 cells per subset placed directly into RLT lysis buffer. To exclude memory contaminants, naive CD8+ T cells were stringently defined as CD45RO-CCR7+CD27+CD95-. Peripheral blood mononuclear cells were isolated from buffy coats using standard density gradient centrifugation. A FACSAria III was used to flow-sort naive CXCR3-negative and CXCR3-positive CD8+ T cells. Total RNA was extracted from sorted cells with an RNeasy Mini Kit. The data belong to a study of CXCR3-negative and CXCR3-positive naive CD8 T cells (dated by TCRdb to about 2019). About the investigation overall: In total, about 135 million TRB reads were obtained, which works out to roughly 1.5 +/- 0.3 million reads per library. Naive subsets from 5 donors and memory cells from 3 donors were included in the TRBV-TRBJ cluster analysis. Data from roughly twelve donors, pooled across two independent experiments, went into the diversity and physicochemical repertoire analyses. Paper-wide results and their limitations: Freshly isolated PBMCs were used for most assays because CXCR3 expression went down partially after cryopreservation. Both naive subsets had comparably high repertoire diversity, while memory CD8+ T cells had much lower repertoire diversity. Because surface CD5, which is linked to self-reactivity in mice, was comparable between the naive subsets, TCR interaction strength was also inferred from the physicochemical properties of TRB CDR3s. Compared with CXCR3-negative naive cells, CXCR3-positive naive cells had TRB CDR3s with higher hydrophobicity (lower Kidera factor 4), lower energy, and higher strength and volume indices. Within the same donor, TRBV-TRBJ usage looked similar between naive CXCR3-negative and CXCR3-positive cells, but memory cells had distinct patterns.

CDR1 and CDR2, looked up from the germline V gene, are SGHDT and YYEEEE. The CDR3 contains 15 residues, cysteine and phenylalanine counted. No DNA is listed. These reads were obtained on a NextSeq 550. The Human TCR Profiling Kit (MiLaboratory) was used to prepare UMI-labeled 5' RACE TRB cDNA libraries. The full amount of extracted RNA was used for cDNA synthesis, and the full amount of resulting cDNA was used for PCR amplification. Libraries were prepared in parallel using an identical number of PCR cycles. In the paper's pipeline: With a requirement of at least two reads per UMI, MIGEC and MiXCR extracted about 53,000 +/- 9,400 unique UMI-labeled TRB cDNA molecules per library. An average of 40,000 +/- 10,000 functional in-frame TRB CDR3 nucleotide clonotypes without stop codons was found per library. Diversity metrics, including normalized Shannon-Wiener and Chao1, were computed in VDJtools after downsampling to 5000 UMI-labeled TRB molecules per sample. VDJtools computed clonotype-size-weighted physicochemical properties of the central five CDR3 residues: interaction energy, strength, volume and Kidera factor 4. TCRdb reanalyzed the reads, keeping one entry per CDR3 protein sequence and omitting DNA. In this record, the V and J calls reflect TCRdb's handling and not the investigators' own analysis. This sample's clone table shows under 50,000 distinct CDR3 sequences. The leading ten clones occupy over 2% of the sample.

The chain employs TRBV5-6 and TRBJ2-3. Source material: naive CXCR3- CD8+ T cells from blood. In light of the paper, this sample's cell subset or site label describes: CD45RO-CCR7+CD27+CD95- naive CD8+ T cells lacking CXCR3 (TNR3-). This receptor was identified in a human donor in good health. Some clones in this sample may be carry-over from other donors' samples. CDR3 protein: CASSFYDPQRDTQYF.